Below are 21 T cell receptor beta chains sequenced from a single sample in a study of identical twins. In TCRdb, the 5' RACE reads were re-called with MiXCR into one record per CDR3 protein. The profile shows roughly 690,000 distinct CDR3 sequences, 21% of them singletons. A further study also used this sample, focusing on T cells expressing NK-cell markers.

The sample taken for sequencing was PBMCs. The origin of the receptors is a woman between 18 and 29 years old in good health.

The V call is TRBV25-1, the J call TRBJ2-7; 7 nucleotides agree with TRBD2. The CDR3 sequence is 14 residues long. Germline V CDR1 and CDR2: MGHDK, SYGVNS. V lost 1 base, J lost 5 bases, and 5 bases stayed unmatched. The CDR3 loop is CASSESGGWNEQYF. DNA of the CDR3: TGTGCCAGCAGTGAATCGGGGGGTTGGAACGAGCAGTACTTC.

This clonotype appeared many times. This chain links TRBV29-1 with TRBJ2-5; a weak D match, TRBD1 (6 bases). Germline assignment: CDR1 SQVTM and CDR2 ANQGSEA. The CDR3 is 14 amino acids. V gave up 6 bases and J gave up 7 bases, with 21 bases separating them. The CDR3 protein is CSVGNNRVGVTQYF. CDR3 DNA: TGCAGCGTGGGCAATAACAGGGTCGGAGTGACCCAGTACTTC.

The V call is TRBV27, the J call TRBJ1-6; no firm D call. The germline gives CDR1 MNHEY, CDR2 SMNVEV (reference sequence). Trimming left V 7 bases short and J 0 bases short, with 7 bases between. This CDR3 comprises 14 residues. The CDR3 here is CASTVNSYNSPLHF. Here the CDR3 DNA reads TGTGCCAGCACCGTCAACTCCTATAATTCACCCCTCCACTTT.

This clonotype was detected once. The rearrangement uses TRBV9 and TRBJ2-3; D unclear. The CDR3 totals 13 residues. CDR1 SGDLS and CDR2 YYNGEE come from the germline V gene. V lost 6 bases to trimming and J lost 0 bases, with 8 bases between them. The CDR3 is CASTTFSTDTQYF. DNA for the CDR3: TGTGCCAGCACCACTTTTAGCACAGATACGCAGTATTTT.

This chain uses TRBV20-1 with TRBJ2-2; 10 positions match TRBD2. Germline CDR1 reads DFQATT; CDR2 reads SNEGSKA (reference sequence). CDR3 length equals 15 residues. V was pared by 1 base and J by 3 bases, with 2 bases of the junction left unmatched. In DNA form, the CDR3 reads TGCAGTGCTAGAGTAGCGGGAGGCTACACCGGGGAGCTGTTTTTT. As protein: CSARVAGGYTGELFF.

In its sample, this clonotype was seen a few times. This chain uses TRBV11-1 with TRBJ2-4; D is undetermined. CDR1 SGHAT and CDR2 FQDESV come from the germline V gene (reference sequence). Trimming left V 4 bases short and J 0 bases short, with 10 bases between. The CDR3 consists of 15 residues. The CDR3 spells CASSSPGVAKNIQYF. CDR3 nucleotide sequence: TGTGCCAGCAGCTCCCCCGGCGTAGCCAAAAACATTCAGTACTTC.

The J gene is TRBJ2-3, the V gene TRBV7-9; D gene ambiguous. V gave up 5 bases and J gave up 2 bases, with 17 bases separating them. This CDR3 has 16 amino acids. Germline assignment: CDR1 SEHNR and CDR2 FQNEAQ (reference sequence). Written as DNA, the CDR3 is TGTGCCAGCAGCCCACCGTCCAGCAGAATCACAGATACGCAGTATTTT. Amino acids: CASSPPSSRITDTQYF.

The chain has TRBV20-1 and TRBJ2-7, with a possible D match to TRBD2 (5 bases). The ends were cut back, 0 bases at V and 0 bases at J, with 9 bases in the middle. CDR3 length: 14 amino acids. Germline V gene data show CDR1 as DFQATT and CDR2 as SNEGSKA (reference sequence). The CDR3 nucleotides are TGCAGTGCTAGAGATTCTAGCTACTCCTACGAGCAGTACTTC. This translates into CSARDSSYSYEQYF.

This chain joins TRBV29-1 and TRBJ1-1; no reliable D call. The CDR3 length is 12 residues. Germline-derived CDR1 and CDR2 are SQVTM and ANQGSEA. The CDR3 reads CSLIGRGTEAFF. The CDR3, as DNA: TGCAGTCTCATCGGGAGAGGGACTGAAGCTTTCTTT.

This clonotype was counted ten times or more. This chain joins TRBV9 and TRBJ1-1; D is perhaps TRBD1 (5 bases). CDR3 size: 15 residues. With 2 bases removed from V and 5 bases from J, the gap between germline ends came to 16 bases. The germline V gene encodes CDR1 SGDLS and CDR2 YYNGEE. CDR3 residues: CASSVLGQAGTEAFF. As DNA, the CDR3 is TGTGCCAGCAGCGTGCTGGGGCAGGCAGGAACTGAAGCTTTCTTT.

This clonotype has at least ten counts. This sequence joins TRBV20-1 and TRBJ2-1, with 8 bases lining up with TRBD1. Looked up from germline, CDR1 is DFQATT and CDR2 is SNEGSKA (reference sequence). V lost 5 bases to trimming and J lost 8 bases; unmatched junction nucleotides: 14. The CDR3 is made up of 15 amino acids. In nucleotides, the CDR3 is TGCAGTGCTCCGCCTGCGGACAGGGTGGTCCATGAGCAGTTCTTC. Its translation is CSAPPADRVVHEQFF.

V usage is TRBV10-3 and J usage is TRBJ2-1; possibly TRBD2 for D (6 bases). V lost 6 bases and J lost 3, with 15 bases in between. The CDR3 has 15 amino acids. Germline V lookup: CDR1 ENHRY, CDR2 SYGVKD. The CDR3 sequence is CAIRVGDSNYNEQFF. The CDR3 DNA reads as TGTGCCATCAGGGTTGGGGACTCGAACTACAATGAGCAGTTCTTC.

The sample holds many counts of this clonotype. The V call is TRBV10-3, the J call TRBJ2-1; no definite D call. The length of the CDR3 is 13 residues. Trimming cost V 4 bases and J 6 bases, with 10 bases left between them. Germline loops: CDR1 ENHRY, CDR2 SYGVKD. The CDR3 sequence is CAISVLRFNEQFF. Here the CDR3 DNA reads TGTGCCATCAGTGTCCTCAGGTTCAATGAGCAGTTCTTC.

V gene TRBV20-1 combines with J gene TRBJ1-3; D perhaps matches TRBD1 (5 bases). The V gene's germline CDR1 is DFQATT and CDR2 SNEGSKA (reference sequence). The CDR3 runs 14 residues. Trimming pared 6 bases from V and 2 bases from J, leaving 14 bases between. The CDR3 sequence is CSARFEGTGNTIYF. The DNA for the CDR3 is TGCAGTGCCAGATTCGAGGGGACTGGAAACACCATATATTTT.

The chain is built from TRBV20-1 and TRBJ2-5; 11 bases fit TRBD2. The length of the CDR3 is 12 residues. Germline CDR1 reads DFQATT; CDR2 reads SNEGSKA (reference sequence). After removal of 4 bases from V and 9 bases from J, the junction contained 4 bases not matched to a gene. The CDR3 DNA reads TGCAGTGCTAAACTACTAGCGGGGGCCCAGTACTTC. Translated: CSAKLLAGAQYF.

CDR3 sequence reads: CSATFYYEQYF. The CDR3, as DNA: TGCAGTGCTACGTTTTACTACGAGCAGTACTTC. The genes are TRBV20-1 and TRBJ2-7; D remains unclear. V dropped 4 bases and J dropped 3 bases, with 7 bases sitting between them. Germline V gene data show CDR1 as DFQATT and CDR2 as SNEGSKA (reference sequence). This CDR3 contains 11 residues.

This clonotype was counted many times. CDR3 protein: CASSLRQVNTEAFF. The CDR3 region has the DNA TGTGCCAGCAGCCTGCGACAGGTGAACACTGAAGCTTTCTTT. The chain has TRBV7-9 and TRBJ1-1; possibly TRBD1 for D (6 bases). Germline CDR1 and CDR2: SEHNR and FQNEAQ (reference sequence). The CDR3 totals 14 residues. Trimming took 5 bases from V and 0 from J, leaving 10 bases between them.

The J gene is TRBJ2-7, the V gene TRBV3-1; D possibly corresponds to TRBD1 (6 bases). The CDR3 totals 14 residues. CDR1 and CDR2 (germline): LGHDT, YNNKEL (reference sequence). The V end lost 4 bases, the J end lost 3 bases, and 13 bases lay between the germline ends. The CDR3 coding sequence is TGTGCCAGCAGCCCCGGGGACACCTTCTACGAGCAGTACTTC. Amino acids: CASSPGDTFYEQYF.

V usage is TRBV7-8 and J usage is TRBJ2-1; D ambiguous. The CDR3 is 12 amino acids. The germline V gene has CDR1 SGHVS and CDR2 FQNEAQ. The V and J ends lost 6 bases and 9 bases respectively, with 12 bases between them. Here the CDR3 reads CASRKPRSEQFF. CDR3 in DNA: TGTGCCAGCAGAAAACCTCGGAGTGAGCAGTTCTTC.

V usage is TRBV12-3 or TRBV12-4 and J usage is TRBJ2-1; D might be TRBD1 (6 bases). The CDR3 length is 15 residues. The V gene lost 5 bases and the J gene lost 0 bases, with 11 bases spanning the gap. CDR3 loop: CASSPQGLSYNEQFF. The CDR3 nucleotides are TGTGCCAGCAGTCCACAGGGCCTCTCCTACAATGAGCAGTTCTTC.

V and J are TRBV12-3 or TRBV12-4 and TRBJ2-5; 9 nucleotides match TRBD2. Trimming took 1 base from V and 4 from J; bases not matched to a gene: 10. CDR3 length: 17 amino acids. CDR3 in amino acids: CASSLVSGGLAPETQYF. The DNA of the CDR3 is TGTGCCAGCAGTTTAGTATCTGGGGGACTAGCCCCAGAGACCCAGTACTTC.